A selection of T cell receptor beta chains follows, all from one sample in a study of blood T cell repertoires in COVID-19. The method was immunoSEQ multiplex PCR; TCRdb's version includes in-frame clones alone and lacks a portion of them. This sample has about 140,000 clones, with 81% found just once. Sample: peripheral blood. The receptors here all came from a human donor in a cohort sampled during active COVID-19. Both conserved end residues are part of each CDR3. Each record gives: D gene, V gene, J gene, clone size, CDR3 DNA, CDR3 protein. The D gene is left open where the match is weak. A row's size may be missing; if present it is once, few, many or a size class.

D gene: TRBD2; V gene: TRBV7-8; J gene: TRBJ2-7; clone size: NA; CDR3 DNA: TGTGCCAGCAGCAAAACTAGCGGCGGTAGCTCCTACGAGCAGTACTTC; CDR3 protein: CASSKTSGGSSYEQYF
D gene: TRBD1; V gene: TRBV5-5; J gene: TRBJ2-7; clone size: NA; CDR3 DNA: TGTGCCAGCAGCCCGCAGACAGGGCTATCCTACGAGCAGTACTTC; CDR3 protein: CASSPQTGLSYEQYF
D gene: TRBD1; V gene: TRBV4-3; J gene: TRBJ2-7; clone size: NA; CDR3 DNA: TGCGCCAGCAGCCCCTCGGGACAGGGAAACGAGCAGTACTTC; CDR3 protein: CASSPSGQGNEQYF
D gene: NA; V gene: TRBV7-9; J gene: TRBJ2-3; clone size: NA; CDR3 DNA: TGTGCCAGCAGCTTTAGCGGTCCGACTCCCACAGATACGCAGTATTTT; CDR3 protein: CASSFSGPTPTDTQYF
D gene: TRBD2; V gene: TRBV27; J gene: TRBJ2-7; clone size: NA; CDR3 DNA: TGTGCCAGCAGTCCAGGGGGACTAGCGGGAGGCGAGCAGTACTTC; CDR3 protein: CASSPGGLAGGEQYF
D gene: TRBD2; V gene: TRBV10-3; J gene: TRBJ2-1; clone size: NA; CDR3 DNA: TGTGCCATCAGTGAGTCGACGGGACTAGCGGGCGGGGAGTTCTTC; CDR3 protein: CAISESTGLAGGEFF
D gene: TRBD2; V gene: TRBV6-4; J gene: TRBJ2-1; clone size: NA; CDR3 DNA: TGTGCCAGCAGTCCGGAGACTAGCCAGAGCTCCTACAATGAGCAGTTCTTC; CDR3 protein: CASSPETSQSSYNEQFF
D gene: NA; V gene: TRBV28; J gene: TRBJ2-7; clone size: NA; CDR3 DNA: TGTGCCAGCGCCGCACTCCGCGCGGAGCAGTACTTC; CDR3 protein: CASAALRAEQYF
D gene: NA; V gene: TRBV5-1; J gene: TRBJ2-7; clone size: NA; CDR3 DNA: TGCGCCAGCAGCGAACAGGGCTACGAGCAGTACTTC; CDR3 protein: CASSEQGYEQYF
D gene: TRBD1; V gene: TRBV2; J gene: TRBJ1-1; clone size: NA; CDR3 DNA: TGTGCCAGCAGTCGATTTGCATTAGGGGGCAGTGGAGGCGGAGCTTTCTTT; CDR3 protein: CASSRFALGGSGGGAFF
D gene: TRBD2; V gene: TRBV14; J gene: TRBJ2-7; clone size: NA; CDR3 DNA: TGTGCCAGCAGCCAAGTGAGTAGCGGGAGGAGCGAGCAGTACTTC; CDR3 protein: CASSQVSSGRSEQYF
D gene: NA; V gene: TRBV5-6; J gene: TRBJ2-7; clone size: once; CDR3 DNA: TGTGCCAGCAGCTCGCTACCCGGTACCGGGAGTCTCTCCGAGCAGTACTTC; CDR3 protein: CASSSLPGTGSLSEQYF
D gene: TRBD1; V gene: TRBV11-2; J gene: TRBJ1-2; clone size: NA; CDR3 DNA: TGTGCCAGCAGCTTAGGAAGGACAGGGGGCGGATACTATGGCTACACCTTC; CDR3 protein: CASSLGRTGGGYYGYTF
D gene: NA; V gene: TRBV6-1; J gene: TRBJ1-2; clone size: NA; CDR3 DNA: TGTGCCAGCAGTGAAGAATGGGGCAGGGGTGACGGCTACACCTTC; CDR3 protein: CASSEEWGRGDGYTF
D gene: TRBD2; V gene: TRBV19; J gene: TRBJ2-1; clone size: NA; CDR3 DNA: TGTGCCAGTAGTATGGCCAGCGGGAGCTCCCTCTCCTACAATGAGCAGTTCTTC; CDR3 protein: CASSMASGSSLSYNEQFF
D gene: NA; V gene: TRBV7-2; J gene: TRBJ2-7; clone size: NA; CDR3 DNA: TGTGCCAGCAGCTCAAACCCGAAGTCCCCCAGGGCAGTCTACGAGCAGTACTTC; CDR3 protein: CASSSNPKSPRAVYEQYF
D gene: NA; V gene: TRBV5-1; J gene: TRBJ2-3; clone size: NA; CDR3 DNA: TGCGCCAGCAGCGAGTGGGATACGCAGTATTTT; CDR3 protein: CASSEWDTQYF
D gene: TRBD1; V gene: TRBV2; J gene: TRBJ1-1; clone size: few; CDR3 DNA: TGTGCCAGCAGCGAACCCAGGGGGGACCCGAGAGGTACTGAAGCTTTCTTT; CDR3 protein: CASSEPRGDPRGTEAFF
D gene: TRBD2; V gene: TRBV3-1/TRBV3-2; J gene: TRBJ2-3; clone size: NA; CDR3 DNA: TGTGCCAGCAGCCAAAGGGGGGCGGGGGGTAGGACAGATACGCAGTATTTT; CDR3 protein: CASSQRGAGGRTDTQYF
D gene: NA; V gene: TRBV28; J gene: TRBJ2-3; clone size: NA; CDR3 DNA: TGTGCCAGCAGTTTAGGGCCAAGGATATCCACAGATACGCAGTATTTT; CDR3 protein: CASSLGPRISTDTQYF
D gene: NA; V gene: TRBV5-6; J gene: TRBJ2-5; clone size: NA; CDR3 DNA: TGTGCCAGCAGCTTGACTAGGGGGATACAAGAGACCCAGTACTTC; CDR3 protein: CASSLTRGIQETQYF
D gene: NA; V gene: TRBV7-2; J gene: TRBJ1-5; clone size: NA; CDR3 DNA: TGTGCCAGCAGCTTATTCCATAGCAATCAGCCCCAGCATTTT; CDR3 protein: CASSLFHSNQPQHF
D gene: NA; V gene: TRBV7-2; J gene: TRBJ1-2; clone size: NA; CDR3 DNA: TGTGCCAGCAGCTTAGAGTCAGGGATACCTGGCTACACCTTC; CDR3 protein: CASSLESGIPGYTF
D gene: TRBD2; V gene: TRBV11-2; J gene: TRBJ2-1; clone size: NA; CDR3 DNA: TGTGCCAGCAGCCCGCCCAGGGGACTAGCGGGAATAAATGAGCAGTTCTTC; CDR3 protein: CASSPPRGLAGINEQFF
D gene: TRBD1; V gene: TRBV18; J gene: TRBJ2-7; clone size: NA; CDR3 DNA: TGTGCCAGCTCACCGTGGACAGGGTTCGAGCAGTACTTC; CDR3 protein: CASSPWTGFEQYF
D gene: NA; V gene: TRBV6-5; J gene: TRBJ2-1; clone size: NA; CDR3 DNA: TGTGCCAGCAGTTACCGCCCCAGGGCAGGTAATGAGCAGTTCTTC; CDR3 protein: CASSYRPRAGNEQFF
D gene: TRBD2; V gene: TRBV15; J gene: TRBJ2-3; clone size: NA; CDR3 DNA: TGTGCCACCAGCAGAGTCGTTGCCGCGGGAGGGCCGTCGACTACGCAGTATTTT; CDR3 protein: CATSRVVAAGGPSTTQYF
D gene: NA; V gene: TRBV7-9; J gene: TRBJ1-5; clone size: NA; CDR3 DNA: TGTGCCAGCAGCACCGGGGCGGGACAGCCCCAGCATTTT; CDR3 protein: CASSTGAGQPQHF
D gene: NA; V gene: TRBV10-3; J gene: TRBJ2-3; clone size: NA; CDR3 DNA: TGTGCCATCAGTGAGCCCAGGCCAACTAGCACAGATACGCAGTATTTT; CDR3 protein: CAISEPRPTSTDTQYF
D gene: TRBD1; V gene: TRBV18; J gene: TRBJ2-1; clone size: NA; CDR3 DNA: TGTGCCAGCTCACCGCAGACAGGGAACAATGAGCAGTTCTTC; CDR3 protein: CASSPQTGNNEQFF
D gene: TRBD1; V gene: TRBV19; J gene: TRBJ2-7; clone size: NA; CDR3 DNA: TGTGCCAGTAGTATCGGCTCAGGGGGCCTTCTCGAGCAGTACTTC; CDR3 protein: CASSIGSGGLLEQYF
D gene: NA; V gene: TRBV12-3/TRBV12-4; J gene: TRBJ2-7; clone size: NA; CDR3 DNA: TGTGCCAGCAGTTTTCAGGACTACTACGAGCAGTACTTC; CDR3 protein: CASSFQDYYEQYF
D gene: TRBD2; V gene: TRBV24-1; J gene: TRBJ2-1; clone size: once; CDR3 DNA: TGTGCCACCAGTGATTTGTATAGCGGGAGCTCCTACAATGAGCAGTTCTTC; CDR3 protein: CATSDLYSGSSYNEQFF
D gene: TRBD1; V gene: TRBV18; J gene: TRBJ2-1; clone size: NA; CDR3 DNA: TGTGCCAGCTCACACGGGACAGGGTGGTCCTACAATGAGCAGTTCTTC; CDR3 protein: CASSHGTGWSYNEQFF
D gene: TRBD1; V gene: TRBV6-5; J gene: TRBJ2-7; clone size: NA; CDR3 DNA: TGTGCCACCGAGTGGACAGGGACCTACGAGCAGTACTTC; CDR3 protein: CATEWTGTYEQYF
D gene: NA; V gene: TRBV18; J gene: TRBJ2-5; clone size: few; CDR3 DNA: TGTGCCAGCTCACCACCGGCGGGAGAGACCCAGTACTTC; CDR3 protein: CASSPPAGETQYF
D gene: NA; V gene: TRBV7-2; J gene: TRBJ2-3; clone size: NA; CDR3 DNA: TGTGCCAGCAGCTTATGGGGCGGGGGCACAGATACGCAGTATTTT; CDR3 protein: CASSLWGGGTDTQYF
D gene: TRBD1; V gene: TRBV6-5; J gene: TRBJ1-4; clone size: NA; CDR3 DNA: TGTGCCAGCAGTTACTCGACCCAGGGGGCATCCGAAAAACTGTTTTTT; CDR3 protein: CASSYSTQGASEKLFF
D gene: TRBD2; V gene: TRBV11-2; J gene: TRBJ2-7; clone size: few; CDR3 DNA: TGTGCCAGCAGCTTAGATCGCAGGGATCGGGGCGGGAGGGCCTACGAGCAGTACTTC; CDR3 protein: CASSLDRRDRGGRAYEQYF
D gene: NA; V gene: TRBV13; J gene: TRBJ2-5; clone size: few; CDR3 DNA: TGTGCCAGCAGGGAGGGTGGAGAGACCCAGTACTTC; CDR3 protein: CASREGGETQYF
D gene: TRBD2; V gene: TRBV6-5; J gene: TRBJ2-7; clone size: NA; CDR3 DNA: TGTGCCAGCAAAGATCCGGGACTAGCCTACGAGCAGTACTTC; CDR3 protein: CASKDPGLAYEQYF
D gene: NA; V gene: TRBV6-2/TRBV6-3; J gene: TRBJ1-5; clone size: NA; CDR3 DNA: TGTGCCAGCAGTTATAGTCCTAGTCATCAGCCCCAGCATTTT; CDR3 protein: CASSYSPSHQPQHF
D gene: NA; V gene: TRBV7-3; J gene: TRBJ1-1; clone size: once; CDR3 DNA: TGTGCCAGCAGCTTCCGGGTGGACACTGAAGCTTTCTTT; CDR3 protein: CASSFRVDTEAFF
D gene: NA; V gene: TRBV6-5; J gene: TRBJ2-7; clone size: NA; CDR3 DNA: TGTGCCAGCAGTTATGTCGGGGGCTACGAGCAGTACTTC; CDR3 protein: CASSYVGGYEQYF
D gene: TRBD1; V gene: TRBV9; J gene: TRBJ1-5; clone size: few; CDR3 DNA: TGTGCCAGCAGCGTAGAAGGGGGCACTCAGCCCCAGCATTTT; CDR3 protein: CASSVEGGTQPQHF
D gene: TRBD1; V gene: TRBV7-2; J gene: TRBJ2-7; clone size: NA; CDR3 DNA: TGTGCCAGCAGCTCGACAGGGGGCGCGTACGAGCAGTACTTC; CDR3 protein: CASSSTGGAYEQYF